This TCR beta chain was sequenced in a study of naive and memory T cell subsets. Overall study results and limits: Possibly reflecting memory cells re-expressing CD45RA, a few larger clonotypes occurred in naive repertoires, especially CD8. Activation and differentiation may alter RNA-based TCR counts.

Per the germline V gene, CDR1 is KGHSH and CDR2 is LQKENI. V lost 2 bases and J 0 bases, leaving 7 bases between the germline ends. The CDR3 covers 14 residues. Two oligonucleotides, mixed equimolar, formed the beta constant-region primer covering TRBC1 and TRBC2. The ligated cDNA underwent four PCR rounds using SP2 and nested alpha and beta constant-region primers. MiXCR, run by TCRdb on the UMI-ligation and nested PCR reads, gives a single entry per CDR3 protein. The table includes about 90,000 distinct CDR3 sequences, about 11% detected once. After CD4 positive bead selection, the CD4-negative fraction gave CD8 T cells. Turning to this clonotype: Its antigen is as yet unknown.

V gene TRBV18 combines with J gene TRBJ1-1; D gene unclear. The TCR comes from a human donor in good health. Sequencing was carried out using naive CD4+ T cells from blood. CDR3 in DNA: TGTGCCAGCTCACCAACTACAGTGAACACTGAAGCTTTCTTT. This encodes CASSPTTVNTEAFF. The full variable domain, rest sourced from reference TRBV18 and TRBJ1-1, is NAGVMQNPRHLVRRRGQEARLRCSPMKGHSHVYWYRQLPEEGLKFMVYLQKENIIDESGMPKERFSAEFPKEGPSILRIQQVVRGDSAAYFCASSPTTVNTEAFFGQGTRLTVV.